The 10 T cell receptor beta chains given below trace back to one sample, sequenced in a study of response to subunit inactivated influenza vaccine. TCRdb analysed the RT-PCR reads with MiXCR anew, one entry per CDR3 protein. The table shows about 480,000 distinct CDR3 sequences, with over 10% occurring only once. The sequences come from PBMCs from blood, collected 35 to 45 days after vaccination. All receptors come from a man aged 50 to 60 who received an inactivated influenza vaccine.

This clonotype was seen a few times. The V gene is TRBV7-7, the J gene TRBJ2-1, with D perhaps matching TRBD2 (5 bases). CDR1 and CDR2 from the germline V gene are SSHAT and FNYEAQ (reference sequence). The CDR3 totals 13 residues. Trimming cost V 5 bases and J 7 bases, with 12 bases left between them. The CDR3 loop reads CASSPMEENEQFF. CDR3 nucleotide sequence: TGTGCCAGCAGCCCCATGGAGGAGAATGAGCAGTTCTTC.

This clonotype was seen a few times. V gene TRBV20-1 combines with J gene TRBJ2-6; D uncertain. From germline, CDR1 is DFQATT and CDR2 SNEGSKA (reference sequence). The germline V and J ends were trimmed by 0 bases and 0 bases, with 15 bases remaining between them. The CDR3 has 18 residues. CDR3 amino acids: CSARDDSRVHSGANVLTF. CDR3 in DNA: TGCAGTGCTAGAGATGATAGTAGGGTTCACTCTGGGGCCAACGTCCTGACTTTC.

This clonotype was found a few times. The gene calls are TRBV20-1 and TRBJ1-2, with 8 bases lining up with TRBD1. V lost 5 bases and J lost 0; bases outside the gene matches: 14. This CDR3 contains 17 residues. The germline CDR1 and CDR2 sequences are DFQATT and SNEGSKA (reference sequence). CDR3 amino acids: CSAVTGTGLFSNYGYTF. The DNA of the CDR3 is TGCAGTGCTGTCACCGGGACAGGACTATTTTCTAACTATGGCTACACCTTC.

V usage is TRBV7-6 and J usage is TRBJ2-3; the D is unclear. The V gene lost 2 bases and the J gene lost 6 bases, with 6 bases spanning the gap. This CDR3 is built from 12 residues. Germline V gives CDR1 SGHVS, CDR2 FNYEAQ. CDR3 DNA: TGTGCCAGCAGCTTATCATACGATACGCAGTATTTT. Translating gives CASSLSYDTQYF. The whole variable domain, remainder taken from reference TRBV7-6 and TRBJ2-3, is GAGVSQSPRYKVTKRGQDVALRCDPISGHVSLYWYRQALGQGPEFLTYFNYEAQQDKSGLPNDRFSAERPEGSISTLTIQRTEQRDSAMYRCASSLSYDTQYFGPGTRLTVL.

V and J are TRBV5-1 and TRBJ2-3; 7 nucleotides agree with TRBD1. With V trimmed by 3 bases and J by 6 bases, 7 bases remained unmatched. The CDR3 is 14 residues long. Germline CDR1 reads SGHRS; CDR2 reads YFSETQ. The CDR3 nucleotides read TGCGCCAGCAGCTCCCAGGACAGGTGGGATACGCAGTATTTT. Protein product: CASSSQDRWDTQYF.

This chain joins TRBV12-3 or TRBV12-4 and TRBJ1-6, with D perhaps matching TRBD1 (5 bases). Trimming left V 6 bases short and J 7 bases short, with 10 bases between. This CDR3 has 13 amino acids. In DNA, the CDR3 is TGTGCCAGCAGCAGGGCCCAAAATTCACCCCTCCACTTT. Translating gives CASSRAQNSPLHF.

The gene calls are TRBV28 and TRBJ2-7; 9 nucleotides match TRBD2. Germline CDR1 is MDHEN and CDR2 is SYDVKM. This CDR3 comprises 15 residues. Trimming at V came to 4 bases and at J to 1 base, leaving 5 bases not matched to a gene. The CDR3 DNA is TGTGCCAGCAGTTACCTAGCGGGACGGTCCTACGAGCAGTACTTC. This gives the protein CASSYLAGRSYEQYF.

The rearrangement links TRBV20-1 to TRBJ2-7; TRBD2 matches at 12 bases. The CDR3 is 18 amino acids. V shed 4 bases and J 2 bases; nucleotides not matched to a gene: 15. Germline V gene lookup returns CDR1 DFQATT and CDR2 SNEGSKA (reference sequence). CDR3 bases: TGCAGTGCTACTAGACCGGGACTAGCGGGCCCCATAACCTACGAGCAGTACTTC. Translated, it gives CSATRPGLAGPITYEQYF.

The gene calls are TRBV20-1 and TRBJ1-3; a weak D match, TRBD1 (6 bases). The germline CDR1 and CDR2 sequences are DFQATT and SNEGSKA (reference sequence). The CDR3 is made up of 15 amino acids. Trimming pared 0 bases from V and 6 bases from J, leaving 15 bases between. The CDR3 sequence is CSARDPGTPLNTIYF. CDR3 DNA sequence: TGCAGTGCTAGAGACCCCGGGACACCTTTAAACACCATATATTTT.

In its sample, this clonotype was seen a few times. CDR3 in amino acids: CASSQEGSGASTDTQYF. DNA of the CDR3: TGTGCCAGCAGCCAAGAGGGGTCGGGGGCTAGTACAGATACGCAGTATTTT. This rearrangement joins TRBV4-2 to TRBJ2-3; the D call may be TRBD1 or TRBD2 (6 bases each). Trimming pared 0 bases from V and 3 bases from J, leaving 16 bases between. CDR1 is LGHNA, CDR2 YNFKEQ, per germline. The CDR3 sequence is 17 residues long.